This note documents a single T cell receptor beta chain sequence. This entry is derived from a study of cytomegalovirus exposure and HLA in healthy donors. Using immunoSEQ multiplex PCR, the repertoire was profiled, and TCRdb retains in-frame clones only, with some absent. The sample records approximately 190,000 clones, 75% to 85% being singletons. The sequenced sample consisted of PBMCs. The TCR comes from a woman between 25 and 40 years old in good health and CMV-seropositive.

This chain's CDR3 is CASSADRVGGYTF. The CDR3 nucleotides are TGCGCCAGCAGTGCGGACAGGGTGGGTGGCTACACCTTC. V usage is TRBV10-1 and J usage is TRBJ1-2; 8 bases match TRBD1. CDR3 length equals 13 residues. The germline CDR1 and CDR2 sequences are WNHNN and SYGVQD (reference sequence). V shed 4 bases, J shed 7 bases, and the junction held 5 bases outside the gene matches.